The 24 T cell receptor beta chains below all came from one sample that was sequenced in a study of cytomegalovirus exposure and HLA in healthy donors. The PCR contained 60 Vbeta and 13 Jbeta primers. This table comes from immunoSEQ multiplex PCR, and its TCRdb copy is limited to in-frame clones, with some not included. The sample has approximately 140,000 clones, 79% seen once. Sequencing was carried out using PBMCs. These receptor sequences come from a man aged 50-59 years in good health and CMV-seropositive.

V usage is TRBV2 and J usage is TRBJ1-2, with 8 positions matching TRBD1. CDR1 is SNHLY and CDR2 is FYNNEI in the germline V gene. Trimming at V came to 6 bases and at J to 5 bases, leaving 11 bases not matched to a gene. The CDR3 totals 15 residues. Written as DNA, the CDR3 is TGTGCCAGCAGGAGCCCCGGACAGGGATGGTATGGCTACACCTTC. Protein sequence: CASRSPGQGWYGYTF.

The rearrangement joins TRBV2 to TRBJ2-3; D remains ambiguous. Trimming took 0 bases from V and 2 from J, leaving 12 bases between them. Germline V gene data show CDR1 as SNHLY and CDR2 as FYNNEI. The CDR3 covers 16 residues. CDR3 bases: TGTGCCAGCAGTGAAGCGCGAGGCTTCTACACAGATACGCAGTATTTT. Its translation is CASSEARGFYTDTQYF.

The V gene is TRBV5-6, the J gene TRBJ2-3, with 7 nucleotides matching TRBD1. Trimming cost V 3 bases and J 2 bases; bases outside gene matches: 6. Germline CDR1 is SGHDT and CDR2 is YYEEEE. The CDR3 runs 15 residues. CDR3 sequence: CASSSTGDDTDTQYF. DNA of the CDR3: TGTGCCAGCAGCTCAACAGGGGACGACACAGATACGCAGTATTTT.

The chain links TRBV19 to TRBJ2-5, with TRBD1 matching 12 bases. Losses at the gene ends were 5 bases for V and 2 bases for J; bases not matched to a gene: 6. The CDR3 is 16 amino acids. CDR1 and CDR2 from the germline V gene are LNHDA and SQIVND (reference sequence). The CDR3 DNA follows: TGTGCCAGTAGTGGATGGGACAGGGGGCGACAAGAGACCCAGTACTTC. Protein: CASSGWDRGRQETQYF.

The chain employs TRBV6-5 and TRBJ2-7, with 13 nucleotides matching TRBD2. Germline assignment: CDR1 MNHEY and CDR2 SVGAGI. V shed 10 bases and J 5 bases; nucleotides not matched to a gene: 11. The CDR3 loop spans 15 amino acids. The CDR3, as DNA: TGTGCCACCCAACTTCGACTAGCGGGAGGACACGAGCAGTACTTC. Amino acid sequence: CATQLRLAGGHEQYF.

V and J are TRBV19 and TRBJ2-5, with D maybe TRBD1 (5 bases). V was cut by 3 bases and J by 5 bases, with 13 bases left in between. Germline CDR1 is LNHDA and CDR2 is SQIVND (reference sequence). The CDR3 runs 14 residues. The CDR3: CASSIGSNRETQYF. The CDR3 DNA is TGTGCCAGTAGTATCGGGTCGAACAGGGAGACCCAGTACTTC.

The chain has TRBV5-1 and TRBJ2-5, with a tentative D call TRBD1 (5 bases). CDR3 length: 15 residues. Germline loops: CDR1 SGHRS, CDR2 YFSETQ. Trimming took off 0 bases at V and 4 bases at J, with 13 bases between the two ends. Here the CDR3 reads CASSLVLPQGETQYF. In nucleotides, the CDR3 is TGCGCCAGCAGCTTGGTGCTCCCGCAGGGAGAGACCCAGTACTTC.

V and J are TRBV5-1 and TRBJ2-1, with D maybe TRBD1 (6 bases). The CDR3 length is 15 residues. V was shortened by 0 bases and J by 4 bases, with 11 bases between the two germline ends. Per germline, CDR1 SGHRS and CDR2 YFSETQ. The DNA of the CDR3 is TGCGCCAGCAGCTTGGAACAGGGCCTATACAATGAGCAGTTCTTC. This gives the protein CASSLEQGLYNEQFF.

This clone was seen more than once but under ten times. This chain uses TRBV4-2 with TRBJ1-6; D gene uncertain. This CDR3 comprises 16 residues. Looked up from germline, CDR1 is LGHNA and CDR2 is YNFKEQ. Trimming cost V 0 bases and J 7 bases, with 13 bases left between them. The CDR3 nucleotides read TGTGCCAGCAGCCAAGATCGCGACACTTCCAATTCACCCCTCCACTTT. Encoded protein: CASSQDRDTSNSPLHF.

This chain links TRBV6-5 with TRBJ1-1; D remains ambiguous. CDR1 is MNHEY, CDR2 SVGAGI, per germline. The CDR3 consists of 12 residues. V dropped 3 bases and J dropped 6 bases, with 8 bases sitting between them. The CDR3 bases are TGTGCCAGCAGTTATTCCGGGGCTGAAGCTTTCTTT. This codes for CASSYSGAEAFF.

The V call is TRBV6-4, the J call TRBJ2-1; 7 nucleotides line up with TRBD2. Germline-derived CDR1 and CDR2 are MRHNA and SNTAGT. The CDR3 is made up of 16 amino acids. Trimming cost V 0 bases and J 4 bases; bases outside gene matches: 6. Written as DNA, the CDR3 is TGTGCCAGCAGTGACTCGGCTAGCGGAGAATACAATGAGCAGTTCTTC. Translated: CASSDSASGEYNEQFF.

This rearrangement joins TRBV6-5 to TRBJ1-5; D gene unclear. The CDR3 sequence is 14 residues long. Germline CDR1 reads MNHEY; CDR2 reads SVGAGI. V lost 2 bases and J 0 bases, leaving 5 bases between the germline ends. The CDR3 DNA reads TGTGCCAGCAGTTACACATATAGCAATCAGCCCCAGCATTTT. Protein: CASSYTYSNQPQHF.

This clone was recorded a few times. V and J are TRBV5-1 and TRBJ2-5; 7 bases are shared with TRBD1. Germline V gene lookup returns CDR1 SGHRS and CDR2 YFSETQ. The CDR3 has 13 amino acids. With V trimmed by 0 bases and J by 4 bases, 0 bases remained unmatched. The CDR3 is CASSLDRGETQYF. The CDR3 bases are TGCGCCAGCAGCTTGGACAGGGGAGAGACCCAGTACTTC. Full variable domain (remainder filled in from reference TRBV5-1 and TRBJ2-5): KAGVTQTPRYLIKTRGQQVTLSCSPISGHRSVSWYQQTPGQGLQFLFEYFSETQRNKGNFPGRFSGRQFSNSRSEMNVSTLELGDSALYLCASSLDRGETQYFGPGTRLLVL.

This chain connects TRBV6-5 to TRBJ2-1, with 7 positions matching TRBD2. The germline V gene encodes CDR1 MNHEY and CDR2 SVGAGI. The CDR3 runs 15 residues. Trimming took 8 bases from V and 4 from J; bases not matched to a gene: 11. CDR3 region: CASLQTSAIYNEQFF. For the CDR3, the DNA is TGTGCCAGCCTACAAACTAGCGCCATTTACAATGAGCAGTTCTTC.

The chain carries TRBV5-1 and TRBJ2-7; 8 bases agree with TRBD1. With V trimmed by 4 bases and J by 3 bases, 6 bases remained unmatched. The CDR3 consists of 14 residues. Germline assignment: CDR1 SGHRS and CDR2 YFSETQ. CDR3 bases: TGCGCCAGCAGCCCTCAGGGGGCTCGCTACGAGCAGTACTTC. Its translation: CASSPQGARYEQYF.

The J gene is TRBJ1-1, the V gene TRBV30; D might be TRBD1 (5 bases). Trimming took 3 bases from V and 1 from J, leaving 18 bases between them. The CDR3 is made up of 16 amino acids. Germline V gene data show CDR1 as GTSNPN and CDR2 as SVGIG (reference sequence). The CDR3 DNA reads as TGTGCCTGGAGCGCTCGGTTAGGTAGGGGGAACACTGAAGCTTTCTTT. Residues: CAWSARLGRGNTEAFF.

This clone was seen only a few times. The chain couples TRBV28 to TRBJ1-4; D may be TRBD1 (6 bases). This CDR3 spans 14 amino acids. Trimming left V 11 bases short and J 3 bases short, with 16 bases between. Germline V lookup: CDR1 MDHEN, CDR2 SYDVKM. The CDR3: CAGRRTAPNEKLFF. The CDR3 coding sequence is TGTGCCGGACGCAGGACAGCACCTAATGAAAAACTGTTTTTT.

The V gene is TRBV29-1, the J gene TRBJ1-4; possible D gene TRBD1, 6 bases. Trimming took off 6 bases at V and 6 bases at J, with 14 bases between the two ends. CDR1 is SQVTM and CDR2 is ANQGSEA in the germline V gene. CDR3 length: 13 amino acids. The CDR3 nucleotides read TGCAGCGTGTACCCGGGGGGCGATGAAAAACTGTTTTTT. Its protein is CSVYPGGDEKLFF.

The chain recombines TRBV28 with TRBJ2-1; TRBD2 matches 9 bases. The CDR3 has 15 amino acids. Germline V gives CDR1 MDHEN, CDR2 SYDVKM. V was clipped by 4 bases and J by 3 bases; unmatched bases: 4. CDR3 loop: CASSSSGRSYNEQFF. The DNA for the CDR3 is TGTGCCAGCAGTTCCAGCGGGAGGAGCTACAATGAGCAGTTCTTC.

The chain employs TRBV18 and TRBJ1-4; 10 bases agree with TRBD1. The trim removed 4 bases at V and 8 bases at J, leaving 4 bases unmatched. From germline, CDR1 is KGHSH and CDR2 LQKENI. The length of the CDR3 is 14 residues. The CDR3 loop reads CASSRDRGKEKLFF. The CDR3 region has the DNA TGTGCCAGCTCACGGGACAGGGGAAAGGAAAAACTGTTTTTT. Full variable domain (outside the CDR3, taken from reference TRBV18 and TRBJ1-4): NAGVMQNPRHLVRRRGQEARLRCSPMKGHSHVYWYRQLPEEGLKFMVYLQKENIIDESGMPKERFSAEFPKEGPSILRIQQVVRGDSAAYFCASSRDRGKEKLFFGSGTQLSVL.

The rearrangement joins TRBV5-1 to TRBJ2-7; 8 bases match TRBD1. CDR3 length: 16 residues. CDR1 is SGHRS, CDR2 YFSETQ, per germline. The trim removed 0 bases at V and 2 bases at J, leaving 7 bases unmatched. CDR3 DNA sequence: TGCGCCAGCAGCTTGGACCCAGGGGGCAGGACCTACGAGCAGTACTTC. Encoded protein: CASSLDPGGRTYEQYF.

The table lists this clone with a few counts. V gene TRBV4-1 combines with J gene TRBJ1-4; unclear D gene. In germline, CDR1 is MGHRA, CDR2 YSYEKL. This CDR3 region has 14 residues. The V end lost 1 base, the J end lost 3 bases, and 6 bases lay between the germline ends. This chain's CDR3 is CASSQAGSNEKLFF. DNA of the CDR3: TGCGCCAGCAGCCAAGCGGGGTCTAATGAAAAACTGTTTTTT.

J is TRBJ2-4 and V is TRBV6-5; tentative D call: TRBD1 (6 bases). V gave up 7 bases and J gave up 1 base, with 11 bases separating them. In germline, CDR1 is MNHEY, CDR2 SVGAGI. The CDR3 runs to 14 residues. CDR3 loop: CASKTDRAKNIQYF. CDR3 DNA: TGTGCCAGCAAAACCGACAGGGCCAAAAACATTCAGTACTTC.

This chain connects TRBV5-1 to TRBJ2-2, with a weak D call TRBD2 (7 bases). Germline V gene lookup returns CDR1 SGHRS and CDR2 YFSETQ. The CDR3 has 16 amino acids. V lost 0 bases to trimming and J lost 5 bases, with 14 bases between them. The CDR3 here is CASSLEPQGGTGELFF. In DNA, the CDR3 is TGCGCCAGCAGCTTGGAACCACAGGGAGGGACCGGGGAGCTGTTTTTT.